This T cell receptor (beta chain) was sequenced during a study of cytomegalovirus exposure and HLA in healthy donors. Background on the study: Clustering assigned about 76% of the roughly 400 genotyped donors to the Caucasian-associated ancestry cluster.

The V and J ends lost 4 bases and 4 bases, in that order; junction bases with no gene match: 7. CDR1 and CDR2 from the germline V gene are LNHDA and SQIVND (reference sequence). The CDR3 length is 16 residues. Worth noting for this clone: Its target is not known.

Primers included in the PCR were 60 Vbeta and 13 Jbeta primers. Assay: immunoSEQ multiplex PCR; the TCRdb copy retains only in-frame clones and omits some. This sample carries fewer than 250,000 clones, more than 75% of them seen once, and the ten largest clones take 1.3%. Study-level points and caveats: In vitro, a few CMV-associated chains proved specific for CMV antigens. Later analysis showed TCR association rates varying by HLA locus, highest for DRB1 and lowest for HLA-C. The study recorded around 160 TCR beta chains that were cytomegalovirus-associated.

The rearrangement joins TRBV19 to TRBJ2-6, with TRBD1 matching over 7 bases. The TCR was taken from a human donor in good health. What was sequenced was PBMCs. The CDR3 loop is CASSTQTGSGANVLTF. DNA for the CDR3: TGTGCCAGTAGTACCCAGACAGGGTCCGGGGCCAACGTCCTGACTTTC.